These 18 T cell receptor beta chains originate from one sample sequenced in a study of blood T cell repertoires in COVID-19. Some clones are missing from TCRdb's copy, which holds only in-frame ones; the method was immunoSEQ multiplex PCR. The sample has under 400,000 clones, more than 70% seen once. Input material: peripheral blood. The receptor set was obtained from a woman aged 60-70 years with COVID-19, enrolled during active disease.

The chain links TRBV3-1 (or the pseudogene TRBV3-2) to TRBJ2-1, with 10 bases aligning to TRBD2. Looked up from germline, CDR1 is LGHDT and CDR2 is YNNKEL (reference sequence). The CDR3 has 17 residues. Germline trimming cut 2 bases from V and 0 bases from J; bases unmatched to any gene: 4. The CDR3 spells CASSQTSGELSYNEQFF. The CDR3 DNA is TGTGCCAGCAGCCAAACTAGCGGGGAACTCTCCTACAATGAGCAGTTCTTC.

The CDR3 reads CASSLVTGANYGYTF. CDR3 bases: TGTGCCAGCAGCTTAGTGACAGGAGCCAACTATGGCTACACCTTC. V is TRBV7-9 and J is TRBJ1-2, with D tentatively TRBD1 (6 bases). Trimming removed 1 base at V and 2 bases at J, with 11 bases between. The CDR3 covers 15 residues. The germline V gene encodes CDR1 SEHNR and CDR2 FQNEAQ (reference sequence).

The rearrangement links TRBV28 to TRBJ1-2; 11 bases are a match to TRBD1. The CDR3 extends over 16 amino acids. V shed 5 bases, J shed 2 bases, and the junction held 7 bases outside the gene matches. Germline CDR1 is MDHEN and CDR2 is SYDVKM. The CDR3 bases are TGTGCCAGCAGTGGGGACAGGGGGGGACGGAACTATGGCTACACCTTC. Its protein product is CASSGDRGGRNYGYTF.

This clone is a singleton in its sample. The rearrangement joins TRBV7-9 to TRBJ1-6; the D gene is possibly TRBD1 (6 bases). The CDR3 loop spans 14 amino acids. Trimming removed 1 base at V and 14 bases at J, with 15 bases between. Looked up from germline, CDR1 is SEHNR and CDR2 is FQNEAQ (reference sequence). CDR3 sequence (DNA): TGTGCCAGCAGCTTAGATACAGGGATCTGGGCCCTCCACTTT. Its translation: CASSLDTGIWALHF.

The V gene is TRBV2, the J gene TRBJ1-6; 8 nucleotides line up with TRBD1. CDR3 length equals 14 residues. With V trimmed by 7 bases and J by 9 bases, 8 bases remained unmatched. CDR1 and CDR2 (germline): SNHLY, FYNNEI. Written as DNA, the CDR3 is TGTGCCAGCATACCCGGGACAGGACCTTCACCCCTCCACTTT. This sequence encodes CASIPGTGPSPLHF.

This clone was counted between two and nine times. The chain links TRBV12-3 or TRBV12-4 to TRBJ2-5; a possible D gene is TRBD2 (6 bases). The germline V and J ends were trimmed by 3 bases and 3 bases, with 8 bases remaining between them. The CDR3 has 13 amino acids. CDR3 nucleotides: TGTGCCAGCAGTTTTTCGGGGGAAGAGACCCAGTACTTC. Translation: CASSFSGEETQYF.

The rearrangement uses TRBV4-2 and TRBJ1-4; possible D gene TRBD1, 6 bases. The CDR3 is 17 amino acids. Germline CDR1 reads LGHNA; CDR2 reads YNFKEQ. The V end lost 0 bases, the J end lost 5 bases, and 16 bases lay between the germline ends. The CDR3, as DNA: TGTGCCAGCAGCCAAGATGGGGCAGGGGCGGAAAATGAAAAACTGTTTTTT. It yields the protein CASSQDGAGAENEKLFF.

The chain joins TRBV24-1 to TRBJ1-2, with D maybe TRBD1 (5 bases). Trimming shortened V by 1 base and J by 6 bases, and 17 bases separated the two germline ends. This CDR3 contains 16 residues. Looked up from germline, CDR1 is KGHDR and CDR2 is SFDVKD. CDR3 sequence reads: CATSDFLSDRGHGYTF. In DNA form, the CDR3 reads TGTGCCACCAGTGATTTCTTATCCGACAGAGGCCATGGCTACACCTTC.

Written as DNA, the CDR3 is TGTGCCACCCAGACAGAGAACACCGGGGAGCTGTTTTTT. It is translated as CATQTENTGELFF. This chain uses TRBV24-1 with TRBJ2-2; tentative D call: TRBD1 (5 bases). The CDR3 extends over 13 amino acids. Germline CDR1 is KGHDR and CDR2 is SFDVKD. The V and J ends lost 9 bases and 1 base respectively, with 8 bases between them.

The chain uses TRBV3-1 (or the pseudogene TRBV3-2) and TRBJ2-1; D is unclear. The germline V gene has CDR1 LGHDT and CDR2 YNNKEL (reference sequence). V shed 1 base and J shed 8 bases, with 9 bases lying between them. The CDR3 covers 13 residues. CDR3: CASSQAGSHEQFF. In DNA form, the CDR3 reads TGTGCCAGCAGCCAAGCAGGTTCGCATGAGCAGTTCTTC.

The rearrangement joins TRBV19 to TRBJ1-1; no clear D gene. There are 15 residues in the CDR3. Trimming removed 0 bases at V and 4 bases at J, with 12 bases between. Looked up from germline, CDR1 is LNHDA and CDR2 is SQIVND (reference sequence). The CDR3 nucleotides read TGTGCCAGTAGTATAGATAATCCGGGATCCACTGAAGCTTTCTTT. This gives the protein CASSIDNPGSTEAFF.

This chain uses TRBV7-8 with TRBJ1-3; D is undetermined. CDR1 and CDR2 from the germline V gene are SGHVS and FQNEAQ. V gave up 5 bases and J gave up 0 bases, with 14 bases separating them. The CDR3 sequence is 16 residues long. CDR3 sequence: CASSHPGASSGNTIYF. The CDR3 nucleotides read TGTGCCAGCAGCCATCCGGGAGCAAGCTCTGGAAACACCATATATTTT.

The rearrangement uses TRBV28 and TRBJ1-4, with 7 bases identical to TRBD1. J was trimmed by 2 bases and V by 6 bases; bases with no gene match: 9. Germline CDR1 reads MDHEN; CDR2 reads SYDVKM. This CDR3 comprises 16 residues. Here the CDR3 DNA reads TGTGCCAGCAGATTTTTGGCAGGGGGTACTAATGAAAAACTGTTTTTT. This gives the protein CASRFLAGGTNEKLFF. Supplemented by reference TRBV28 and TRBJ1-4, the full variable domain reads DVKVTQSSRYLVKRTGEKVFLECVQDMDHENMFWYRQDPGLGLRLIYFSYDVKMKEKGDIPEGYSVSREKKERFSLILESASTNQTSMYLCASRFLAGGTNEKLFFGSGTQLSVL.

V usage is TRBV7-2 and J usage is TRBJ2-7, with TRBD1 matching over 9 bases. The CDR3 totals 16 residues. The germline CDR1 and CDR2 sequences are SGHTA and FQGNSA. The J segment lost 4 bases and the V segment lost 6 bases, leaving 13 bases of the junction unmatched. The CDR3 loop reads CASSDSAGTGLYEQYF. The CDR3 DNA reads TGTGCCAGCAGTGACAGCGCCGGGACAGGGTTGTACGAGCAGTACTTC.

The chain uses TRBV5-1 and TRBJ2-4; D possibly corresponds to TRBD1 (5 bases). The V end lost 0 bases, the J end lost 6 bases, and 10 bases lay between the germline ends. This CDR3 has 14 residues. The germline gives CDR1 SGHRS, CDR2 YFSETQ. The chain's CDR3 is CASSLEGALNIQYF. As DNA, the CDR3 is TGCGCCAGCAGCTTGGAAGGGGCCCTAAACATTCAGTACTTC. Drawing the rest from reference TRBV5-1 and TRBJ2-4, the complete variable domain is KAGVTQTPRYLIKTRGQQVTLSCSPISGHRSVSWYQQTPGQGLQFLFEYFSETQRNKGNFPGRFSGRQFSNSRSEMNVSTLELGDSALYLCASSLEGALNIQYFGAGTRLSVL.

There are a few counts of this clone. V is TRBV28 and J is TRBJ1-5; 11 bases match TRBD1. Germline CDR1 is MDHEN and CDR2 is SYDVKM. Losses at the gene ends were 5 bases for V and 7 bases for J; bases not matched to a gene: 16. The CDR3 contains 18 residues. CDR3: CASSPGPPGQGVRQPQHF. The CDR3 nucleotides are TGTGCCAGCAGTCCCGGACCCCCGGGACAGGGGGTGAGACAGCCCCAGCATTTT.

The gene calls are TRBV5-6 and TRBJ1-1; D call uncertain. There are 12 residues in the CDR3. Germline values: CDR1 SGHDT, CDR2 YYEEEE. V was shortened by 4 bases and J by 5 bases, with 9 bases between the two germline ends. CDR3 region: CASSPRGTEAFF. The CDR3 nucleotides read TGTGCCAGCAGCCCCCGGGGAACTGAAGCTTTCTTT.

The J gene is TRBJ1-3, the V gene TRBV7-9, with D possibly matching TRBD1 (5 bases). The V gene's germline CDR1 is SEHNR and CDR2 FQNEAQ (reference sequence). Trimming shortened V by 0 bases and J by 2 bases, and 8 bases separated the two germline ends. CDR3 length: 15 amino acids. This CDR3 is CASSLAGTAGNTIYF. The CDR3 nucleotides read TGTGCCAGCAGCTTAGCCGGGACTGCTGGAAACACCATATATTTT.